These 6 T cell receptor beta chains share one sample of origin, sequenced in a study of a mutant IDH1 vaccine in newly diagnosed glioma. Data came from immunoSEQ multiplex PCR; TCRdb stores just in-frame clones and leaves some out. The repertoire holds 35,000 to 55,000 clones, 84% seen once, with about 2.5% in the top ten. Described time point: week 23, last vaccination. Every vaccine dose comprised 300 ug of mutant IDH1 20-mer peptide plus topical imiquimod. Their cognate antigens are unknown. The starting material was PBMCs, obtained from a glioma patient whose treatment included an IDH1 peptide vaccine. Every receptor here comes from a woman aged 18-30 years with glioma. Some clones in this sample may be carry-over from other donors' samples.

The V and J genes are TRBV5-4 and TRBJ2-5; no firm D call. Between the trimmed V and J ends, which lost 3 bases and 2 bases, there was a span of 11 bases. The CDR3 extends over 14 amino acids. Per the germline V gene, CDR1 is SGHNT and CDR2 is YYREEE (reference sequence). CDR3 sequence reads: CASSWWAEQETQYF. CDR3 in DNA: TGTGCCAGCAGCTGGTGGGCAGAACAAGAGACCCAGTACTTC.

The gene calls are TRBV4-1 and TRBJ1-4, with TRBD1 matching 7 bases. The V and J ends lost 1 base and 7 bases, in that order; junction bases with no gene match: 6. The V gene's germline CDR1 is MGHRA and CDR2 YSYEKL. The CDR3 is made up of 15 amino acids. CDR3 DNA: TGCGCCAGCAGCCAAGTCAAGGGGGCAATTGAAAAACTGTTTTTT. Translated: CASSQVKGAIEKLFF.

The gene calls are TRBV9 and TRBJ2-3; TRBD2 matches at 7 bases. J lost 3 bases, V lost 3 bases, and 4 bases had no gene match. The CDR3 spans 14 residues. CDR1 and CDR2 from the germline V gene are SGDLS and YYNGEE. The chain's CDR3 is CASSDAGVTDTQYF. The CDR3 DNA sequence: TGTGCCAGCAGCGACGCGGGGGTGACAGATACGCAGTATTTT.

V gene TRBV7-2 combines with J gene TRBJ1-2, with TRBD1 matching over 9 bases. CDR3 size: 16 residues. J was trimmed by 8 bases and V by 5 bases; bases with no gene match: 15. From germline, CDR1 is SGHTA and CDR2 FQGNSA. The CDR3 nucleotides are TGTGCCAGCAGCCCTCCTGGGACAGGGATGAAGTACGGCTACACCTTC. The encoded protein is CASSPPGTGMKYGYTF.

V and J are TRBV21-1 and TRBJ1-6; the table calls TRBD1, which could not be checked here. TRBV21-1 is reported as a pseudogene. The CDR3 is made up of 15 amino acids. The CDR3 protein is CARSPPGHYNSPLHF. Written as DNA, the CDR3 is TGTGCCAGGTCCCCCCCGGGACATTATAATTCACCCCTCCACTTT.

V gene TRBV30 combines with J gene TRBJ1-5; weak D call: TRBD1 (5 bases). V gave up 3 bases and J gave up 1 base, with 10 bases separating them. This CDR3 is 14 amino acids long. Germline V lookup: CDR1 GTSNPN, CDR2 SVGIG (reference sequence). In DNA, the CDR3 is TGTGCCTGGAGCCCCGGGGCCAGCAATCAGCCCCAGCATTTT. Its protein is CAWSPGASNQPQHF.